The 4 T cell receptor beta chains below all came from one sample that was sequenced in a study of blood T cell repertoires in COVID-19. Generated by immunoSEQ multiplex PCR, the TCRdb table keeps only in-frame clones and is missing some. In the table there are about 250,000 clones, around 86% of which are singletons. Sequenced input: peripheral blood. The receptors here all came from a woman aged 40 to 49 who had recovered from COVID-19.

The sample holds one count of this clone. The chain couples TRBV13 to TRBJ1-1; TRBD1 matches 8 bases. Losses at the gene ends were 2 bases for V and 3 bases for J; bases not matched to a gene: 17. This CDR3 has 19 residues. CDR1 and CDR2 from the germline V gene are PRHDT and FYEKMQ (reference sequence). The CDR3 loop reads CASSLLGWGSGGRDTEAFF. The DNA for the CDR3 is TGTGCCAGCAGCTTATTAGGTTGGGGGTCAGGGGGCAGGGACACTGAAGCTTTCTTT.

This chain joins TRBV10-1 and TRBJ2-2; TRBD2 might be the D (5 bases). V lost 5 bases and J lost 6, with 7 bases in between. The CDR3 covers 12 residues. From germline, CDR1 is WNHNN and CDR2 SYGVQD (reference sequence). CDR3 bases: TGCGCCAGCAGTCGGGGAGCCGGGGAGCTGTTTTTT. It encodes CASSRGAGELFF.

This clone has only one observation. The rearrangement links TRBV2 to TRBJ2-7; 10 bases are a match to TRBD1. Unmatched junction bases numbered 9, after V lost 7 bases and J lost 6 bases. This CDR3 contains 14 residues. The germline CDR1 and CDR2 sequences are SNHLY and FYNNEI. The CDR3 loop is CASIARDRGGEQYF. Written as DNA, the CDR3 is TGTGCCAGCATCGCCCGGGACAGGGGAGGCGAGCAGTACTTC.

The chain employs TRBV7-9 and TRBJ2-7, with TRBD2 identical over 8 bases. The CDR3 contains 15 residues. V lost 6 bases, J lost 3 bases, and 10 bases stayed unmatched. Germline CDR1 is SEHNR and CDR2 is FQNEAQ (reference sequence). The CDR3 region has the DNA TGTGCCAGCAGTTTAAGCGGGAGCGGGGGCTACGAGCAGTACTTC. It codes for CASSLSGSGGYEQYF.